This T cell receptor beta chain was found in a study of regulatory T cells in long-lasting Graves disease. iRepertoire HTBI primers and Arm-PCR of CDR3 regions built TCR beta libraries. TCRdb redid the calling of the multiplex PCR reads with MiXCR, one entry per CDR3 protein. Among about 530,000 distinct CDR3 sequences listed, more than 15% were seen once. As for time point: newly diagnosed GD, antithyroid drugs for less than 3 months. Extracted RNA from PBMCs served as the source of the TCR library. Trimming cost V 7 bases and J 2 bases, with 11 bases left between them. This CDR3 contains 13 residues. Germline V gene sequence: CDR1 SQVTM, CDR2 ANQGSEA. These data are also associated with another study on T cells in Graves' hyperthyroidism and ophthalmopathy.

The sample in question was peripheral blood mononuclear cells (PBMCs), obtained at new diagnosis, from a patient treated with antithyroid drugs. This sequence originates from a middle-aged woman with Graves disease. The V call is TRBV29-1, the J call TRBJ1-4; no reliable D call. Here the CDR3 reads CSGRIGTNEKLFF. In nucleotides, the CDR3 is TGCAGCGGTCGGATAGGCACTAATGAAAAACTGTTTTTT. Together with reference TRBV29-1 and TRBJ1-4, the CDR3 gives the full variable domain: SAVISQKPSRDICQRGTSLTIQCQVDSQVTMMFWYRQQPGQSLTLIATANQGSEATYESGFVIDKFPISRPNLTFSTLTVSNMSPEDSSIYLCSGRIGTNEKLFFGSGTQLSVL.